This TCR beta chain was profiled in a study of beta chain features in type 1 diabetes. Study-level points and caveats: Shortening of TCRB CDR3s, moderate but significant, appeared in all four CD4+ subsets of Type 1 diabetes patients.

Germline V gene data show CDR1 as LNHDA and CDR2 as SQIVND (reference sequence). V gave up 5 bases and J gave up 8 bases, with 10 bases separating them. The CDR3 has 12 residues. This clone was observed a handful of times. What it binds is not known. Expressed TCRB transcripts were sequenced because the entire RNA isolate underwent reverse transcription. Sequencing was performed with immunoSEQ multiplex PCR; in TCRdb, only in-frame clones are kept and a portion is missing. The repertoire consists of nearly 350,000 clones, with about a tenth occurring once and the leading ten covering 0.95% to 1.1%. The TCR originated in a man under 40 with type 1 diabetes. The material sequenced was central memory CD4+ T cells from blood. The rearrangement joins TRBV19 to TRBJ2-4; tentative D call: TRBD1 (7 bases). This chain's CDR3 is CASSQGEDIQYF. The DNA for the CDR3 is TGTGCCAGTAGTCAGGGGGAGGACATTCAGTACTTC.